This record looks at one T cell receptor beta chain sequence and its context. During active infection, Seattle patients enrolled and were then monitored through disease. This sample is drawn from a study of blood T cell repertoires in COVID-19. Across the study: The samples span acute and convalescent COVID-19 from the United States, Italy and Spain. T cells, B-cell-depleted T cells, or PBMCs provided the cDNA or gDNA that served as material.

In the source study's methods: Reference gene primer amplification in the assay estimated nucleated cell counts. Repertoires were generated with immunoSEQ multiplex PCR, while TCRdb's copy carries only in-frame clones and drops some. D and trimming were read from the DNA, whereas the V and J calls and clone size are those reported in that table. The table includes about 200,000 clones, nearly 90% detected once. Per germline, CDR1 LGHDT and CDR2 YNNKEL (reference sequence). The CDR3 is 12 amino acids. The V gene lost 0 bases and the J gene lost 5 bases, with 4 bases spanning the gap. The TCR sequence derives from a man aged 50-60 years with COVID-19, enrolled during active disease. Specimen: peripheral blood. V and J are TRBV3-1 (or the pseudogene TRBV3-2) and TRBJ2-5, with no clear D. The CDR3 DNA follows: TGTGCCAGCAGCCAAGATATGGAGACCCAGTACTTC. Translated, it gives CASSQDMETQYF.